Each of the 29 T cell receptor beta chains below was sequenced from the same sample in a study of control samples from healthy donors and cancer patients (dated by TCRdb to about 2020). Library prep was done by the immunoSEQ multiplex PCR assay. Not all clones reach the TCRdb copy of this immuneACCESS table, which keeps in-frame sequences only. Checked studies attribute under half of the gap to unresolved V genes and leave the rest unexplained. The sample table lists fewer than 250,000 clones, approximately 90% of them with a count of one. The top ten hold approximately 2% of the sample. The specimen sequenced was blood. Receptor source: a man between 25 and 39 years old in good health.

The CDR3 nucleotides are TGCAGCGCCGTGACAGGCGACGACTATGGCTACACCTTC. Its translation: CSAVTGDDYGYTF. The V gene is TRBV29-1, the J gene TRBJ1-2, with a possible D match to TRBD1 (6 bases). This CDR3 spans 13 amino acids. Germline CDR1 reads SQVTM; CDR2 reads ANQGSEA. Trimming stripped 7 bases from V and 3 bases from J, with 15 bases between.

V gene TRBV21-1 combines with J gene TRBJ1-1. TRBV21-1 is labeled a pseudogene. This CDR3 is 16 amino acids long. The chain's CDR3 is CASSERGRCPNTEAFF. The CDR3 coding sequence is TGTGCCAGCAGCGAAAGGGGGAGGTGCCCAAACACTGAAGCTTTCTTT.

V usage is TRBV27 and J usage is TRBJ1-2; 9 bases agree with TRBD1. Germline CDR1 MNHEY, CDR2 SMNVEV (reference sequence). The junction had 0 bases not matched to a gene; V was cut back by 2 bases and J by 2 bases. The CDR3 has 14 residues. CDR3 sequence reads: CASSLGQGNYGYTF. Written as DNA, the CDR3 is TGTGCCAGCAGTTTAGGACAGGGGAACTATGGCTACACCTTC.

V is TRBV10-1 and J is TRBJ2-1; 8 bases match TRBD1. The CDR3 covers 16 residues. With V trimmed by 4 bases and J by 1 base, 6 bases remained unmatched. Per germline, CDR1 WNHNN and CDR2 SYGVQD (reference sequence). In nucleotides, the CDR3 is TGCGCCAGCAGTGGTCATCAGGGGGCATCCTACAATGAGCAGTTCTTC. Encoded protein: CASSGHQGASYNEQFF.

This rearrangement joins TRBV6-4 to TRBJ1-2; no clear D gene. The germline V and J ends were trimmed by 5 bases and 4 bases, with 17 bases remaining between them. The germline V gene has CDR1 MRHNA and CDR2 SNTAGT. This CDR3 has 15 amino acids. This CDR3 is CASSPTWEGGYGYTF. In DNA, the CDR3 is TGTGCCAGCAGTCCGACGTGGGAGGGCGGCTATGGCTACACCTTC.

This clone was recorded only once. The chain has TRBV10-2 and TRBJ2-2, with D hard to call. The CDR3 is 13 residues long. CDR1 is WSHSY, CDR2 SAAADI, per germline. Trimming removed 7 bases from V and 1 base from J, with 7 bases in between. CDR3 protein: CASKLMNTGELFF. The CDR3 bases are TGCGCCAGCAAACTCATGAACACCGGGGAGCTGTTTTTT.

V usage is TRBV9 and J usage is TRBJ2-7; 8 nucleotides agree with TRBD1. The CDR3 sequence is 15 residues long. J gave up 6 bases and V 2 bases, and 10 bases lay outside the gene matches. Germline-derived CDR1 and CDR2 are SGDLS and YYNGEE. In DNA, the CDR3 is TGTGCCAGCAGCGTTAGGGACAGGCCCTCTGGCGAGCAGTACTTC. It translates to CASSVRDRPSGEQYF. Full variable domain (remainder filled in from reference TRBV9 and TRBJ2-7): DSGVTQTPKHLITATGQRVTLRCSPRSGDLSVYWYQQSLDQGLQFLIQYYNGEERAKGNILERFSAQQFPDLHSELNLSSLELGDSALYFCASSVRDRPSGEQYFGPGTRLTVT.

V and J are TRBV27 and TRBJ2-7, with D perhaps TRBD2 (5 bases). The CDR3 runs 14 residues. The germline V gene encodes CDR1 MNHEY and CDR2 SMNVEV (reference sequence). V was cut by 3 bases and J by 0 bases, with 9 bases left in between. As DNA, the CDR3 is TGTGCCAGCAGTTTCTTTGGGAGCTCCTACGAGCAGTACTTC. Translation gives CASSFFGSSYEQYF.

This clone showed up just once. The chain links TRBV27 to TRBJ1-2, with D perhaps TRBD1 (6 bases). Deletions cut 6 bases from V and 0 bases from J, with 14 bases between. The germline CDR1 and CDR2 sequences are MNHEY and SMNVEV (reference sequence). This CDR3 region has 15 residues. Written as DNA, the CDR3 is TGTGCCAGCAGCCCCCTCGACAGGACTAACTATGGCTACACCTTC. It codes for CASSPLDRTNYGYTF.

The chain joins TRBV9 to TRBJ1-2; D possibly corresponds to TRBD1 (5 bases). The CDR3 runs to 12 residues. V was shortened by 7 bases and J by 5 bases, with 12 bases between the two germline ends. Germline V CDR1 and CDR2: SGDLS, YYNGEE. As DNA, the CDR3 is TGTGCCAGCCGCAGGGAGGAGTATGGCTACACCTTC. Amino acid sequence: CASRREEYGYTF.

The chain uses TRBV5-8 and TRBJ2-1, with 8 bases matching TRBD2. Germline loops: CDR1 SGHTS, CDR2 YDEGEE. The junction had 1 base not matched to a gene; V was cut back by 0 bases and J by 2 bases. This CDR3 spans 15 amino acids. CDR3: CASSLDGGAYNEQFF. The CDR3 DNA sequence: TGTGCCAGCAGCTTGGACGGGGGGGCCTACAATGAGCAGTTCTTC.

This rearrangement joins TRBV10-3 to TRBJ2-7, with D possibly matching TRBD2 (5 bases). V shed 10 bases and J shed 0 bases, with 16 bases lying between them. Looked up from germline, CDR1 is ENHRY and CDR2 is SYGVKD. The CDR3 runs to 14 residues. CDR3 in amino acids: CATSFGVSSYEQYF. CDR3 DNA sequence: TGTGCCACTTCTTTCGGGGTAAGCTCCTACGAGCAGTACTTC.

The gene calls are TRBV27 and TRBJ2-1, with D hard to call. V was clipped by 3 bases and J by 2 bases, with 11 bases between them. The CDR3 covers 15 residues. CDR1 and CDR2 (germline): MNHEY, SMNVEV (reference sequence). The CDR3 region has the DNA TGTGCCAGCAGTTTCCGCGGCACAGCCTACAATGAGCAGTTCTTC. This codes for CASSFRGTAYNEQFF.

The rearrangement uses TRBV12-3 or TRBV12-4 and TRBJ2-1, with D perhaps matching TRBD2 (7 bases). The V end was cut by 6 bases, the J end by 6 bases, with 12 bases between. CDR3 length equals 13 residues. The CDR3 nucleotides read TGTGCCAGCAGGGCGGGGGCGTTCAATGAGCAGTTCTTC. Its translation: CASRAGAFNEQFF.

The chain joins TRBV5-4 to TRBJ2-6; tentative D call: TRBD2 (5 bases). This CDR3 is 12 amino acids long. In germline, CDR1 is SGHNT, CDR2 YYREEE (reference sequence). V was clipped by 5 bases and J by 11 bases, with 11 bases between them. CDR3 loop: CASRFERDVLTF. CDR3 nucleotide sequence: TGTGCCAGCAGATTTGAGAGGGACGTCCTGACTTTC.

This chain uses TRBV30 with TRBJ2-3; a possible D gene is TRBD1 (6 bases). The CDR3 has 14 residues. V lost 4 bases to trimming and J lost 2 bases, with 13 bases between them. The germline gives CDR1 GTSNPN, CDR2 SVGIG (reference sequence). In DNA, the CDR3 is TGTGCCTGGAATGGCAGGGGTAACACAGATACGCAGTATTTT. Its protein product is CAWNGRGNTDTQYF.

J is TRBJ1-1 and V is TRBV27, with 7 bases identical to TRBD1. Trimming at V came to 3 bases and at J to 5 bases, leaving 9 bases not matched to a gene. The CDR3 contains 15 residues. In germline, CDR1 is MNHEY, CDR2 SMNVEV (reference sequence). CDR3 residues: CASSFYGRGSTEAFF. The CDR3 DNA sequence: TGTGCCAGCAGTTTTTACGGCAGGGGGTCTACTGAAGCTTTCTTT.

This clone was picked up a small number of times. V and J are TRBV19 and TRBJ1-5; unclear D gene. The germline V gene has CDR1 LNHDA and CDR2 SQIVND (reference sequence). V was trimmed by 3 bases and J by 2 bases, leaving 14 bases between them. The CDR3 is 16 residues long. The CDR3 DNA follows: TGTGCCAGTAGTATTGGGTTTAACGGGGGCAATCAGCCCCAGCATTTT. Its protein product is CASSIGFNGGNQPQHF.

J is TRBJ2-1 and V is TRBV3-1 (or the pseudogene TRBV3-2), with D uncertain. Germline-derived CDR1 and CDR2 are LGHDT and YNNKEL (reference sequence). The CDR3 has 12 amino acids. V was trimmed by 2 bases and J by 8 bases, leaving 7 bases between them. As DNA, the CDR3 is TGTGCCAGCAGCCAACTAGAGCATGAGCAGTTCTTC. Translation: CASSQLEHEQFF.

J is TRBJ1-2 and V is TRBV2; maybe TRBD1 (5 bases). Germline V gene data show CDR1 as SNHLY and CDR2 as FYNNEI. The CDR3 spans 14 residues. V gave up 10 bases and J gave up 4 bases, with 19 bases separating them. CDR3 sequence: CAISAGLSLYGYTF. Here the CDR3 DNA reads TGTGCCATCTCCGCAGGGCTTTCCCTCTATGGCTACACCTTC.

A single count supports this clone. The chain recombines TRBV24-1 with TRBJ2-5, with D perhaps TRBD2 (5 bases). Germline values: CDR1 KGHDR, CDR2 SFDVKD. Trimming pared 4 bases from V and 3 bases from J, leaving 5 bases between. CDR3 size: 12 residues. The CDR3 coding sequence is TGTGCCACCAGTGAGAGGGAAGAGACCCAGTACTTC. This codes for CATSEREETQYF.

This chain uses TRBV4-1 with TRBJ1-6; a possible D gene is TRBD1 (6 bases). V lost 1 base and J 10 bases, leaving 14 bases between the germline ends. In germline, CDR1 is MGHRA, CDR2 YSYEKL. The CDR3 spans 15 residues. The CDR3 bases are TGCGCCAGCAGCCAAGGGTGGGGGGCCCGGTCACCCCTCCACTTT. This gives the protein CASSQGWGARSPLHF.

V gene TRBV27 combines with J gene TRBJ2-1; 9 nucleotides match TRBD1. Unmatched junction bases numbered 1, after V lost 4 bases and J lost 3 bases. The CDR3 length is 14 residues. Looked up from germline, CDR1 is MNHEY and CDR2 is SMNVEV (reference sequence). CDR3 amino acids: CASSWTGDYNEQFF. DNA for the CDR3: TGTGCCAGCAGTTGGACAGGGGACTACAATGAGCAGTTCTTC.

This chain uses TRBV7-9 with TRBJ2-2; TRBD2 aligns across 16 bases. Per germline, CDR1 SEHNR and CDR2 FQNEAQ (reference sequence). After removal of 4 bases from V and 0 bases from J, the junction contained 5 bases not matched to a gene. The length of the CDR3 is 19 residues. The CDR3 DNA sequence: TGTGCCAGCAGCTCGGGACTAGCGGGGGGGAAACCGAACACCGGGGAGCTGTTTTTT. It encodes CASSSGLAGGKPNTGELFF. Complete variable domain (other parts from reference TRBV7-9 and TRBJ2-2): DTGVSQNPRHKITKRGQNVTFRCDPISEHNRLYWYRQTLGQGPEFLTYFQNEAQLEKSRLLSDRFSAERPKGSFSTLEIQRTEQGDSAMYLCASSSGLAGGKPNTGELFFGEGSRLTVL.

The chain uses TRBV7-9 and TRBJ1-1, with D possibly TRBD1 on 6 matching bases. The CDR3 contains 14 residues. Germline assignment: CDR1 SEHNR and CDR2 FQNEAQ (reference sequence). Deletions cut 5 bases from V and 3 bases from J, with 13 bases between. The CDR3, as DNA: TGTGCCAGCAGCCCGGCGCAGGGGCACACTGAAGCTTTCTTT. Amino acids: CASSPAQGHTEAFF.

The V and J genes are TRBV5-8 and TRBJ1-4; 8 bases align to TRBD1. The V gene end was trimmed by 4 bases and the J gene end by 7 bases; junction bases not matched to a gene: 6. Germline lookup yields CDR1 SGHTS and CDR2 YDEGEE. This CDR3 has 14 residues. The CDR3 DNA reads TGTGCCAGCAGCGCCGGGACAGGAGGTGAAAAACTGTTTTTT. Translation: CASSAGTGGEKLFF. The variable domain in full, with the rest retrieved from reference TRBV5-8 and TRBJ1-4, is EAGVTQSPTHLIKTRGQQATLRCSPISGHTSVYWYQQALGLGLQFLLWYDEGEERNRGNFPPRFSGRQFPNYSSELNVNALELEDSALYLCASSAGTGGEKLFFGSGTQLSVL.

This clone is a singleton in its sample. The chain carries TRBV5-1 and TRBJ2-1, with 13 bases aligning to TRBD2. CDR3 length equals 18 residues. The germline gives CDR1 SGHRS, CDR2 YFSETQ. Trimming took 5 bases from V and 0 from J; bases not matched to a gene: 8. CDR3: CASSLGLAGEISYNEQFF. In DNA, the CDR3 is TGCGCCAGCAGTCTTGGACTAGCGGGGGAAATCTCCTACAATGAGCAGTTCTTC.

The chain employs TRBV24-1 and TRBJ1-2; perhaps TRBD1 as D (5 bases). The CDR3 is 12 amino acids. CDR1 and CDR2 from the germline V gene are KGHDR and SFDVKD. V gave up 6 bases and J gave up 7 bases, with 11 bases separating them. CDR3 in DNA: TGTGCCACCAGTACCAGGGACTCTGGCTACACCTTC. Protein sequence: CATSTRDSGYTF.

The CDR3 reads CASSLVGGNQPQHF. The CDR3 coding sequence is TGTGCCAGCAGCTTAGTAGGGGGAAATCAGCCCCAGCATTTT. The genes are TRBV7-3 and TRBJ1-5, with D possibly matching TRBD1 (6 bases). Trimming took 2 bases from V and 4 from J, leaving 9 bases between them. CDR3 length: 14 amino acids. Germline lookup yields CDR1 SGHTA and CDR2 FQGTGA.